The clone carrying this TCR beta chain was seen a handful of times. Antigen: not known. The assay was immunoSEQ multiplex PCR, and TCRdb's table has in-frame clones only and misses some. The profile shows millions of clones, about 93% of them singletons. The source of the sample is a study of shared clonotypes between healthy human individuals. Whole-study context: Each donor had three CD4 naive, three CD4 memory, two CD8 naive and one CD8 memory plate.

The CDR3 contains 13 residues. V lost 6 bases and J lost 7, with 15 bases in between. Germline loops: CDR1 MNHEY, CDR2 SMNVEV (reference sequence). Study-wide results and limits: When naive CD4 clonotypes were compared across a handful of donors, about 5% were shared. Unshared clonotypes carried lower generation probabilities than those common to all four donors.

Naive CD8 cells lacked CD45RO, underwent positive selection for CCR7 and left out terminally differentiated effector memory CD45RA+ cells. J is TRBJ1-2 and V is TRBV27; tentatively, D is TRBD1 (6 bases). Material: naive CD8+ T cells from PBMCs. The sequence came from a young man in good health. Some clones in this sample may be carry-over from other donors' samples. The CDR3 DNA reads TGTGCCAGCAGCGCAGGGGTACTCGCTGGCTACACCTTC. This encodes CASSAGVLAGYTF.